The rows below give T cell receptor beta chains drawn from one sample of a study of PD-1 blockade in classical Hodgkin lymphoma. The repertoire was sequenced with immunoSEQ multiplex PCR; TCRdb's copy has only in-frame clones and lacks some. This table has roughly 100,000 clones, around 78% appearing once. The input for sequencing was peripheral blood mononuclear cells (PBMCs), taken before the fourth cycle of nivolumab. The source of these receptors is a human donor with classical Hodgkin lymphoma. Each CDR3 is given with its conserved first and last residue. D genes are given only for firm matches. Some rows have no size entry. The others give once, few or many, or a class for an expanded clone.

J gene,V gene,D gene,clone size,CDR3 length,CDR3 protein,CDR3 DNA
TRBJ1-5,TRBV28,NA,few,13,CASAGVSNQPQHF,TGTGCCAGCGCTGGGGTTAGCAATCAGCCCCAGCATTTT
TRBJ2-7,TRBV7-2,NA,few,16,CASSSSVGLARDEQYF,TGTGCCAGCAGCTCATCGGTCGGCCTAGCAAGGGACGAGCAGTACTTC
TRBJ2-3,TRBV7-9,TRBD1,NA,16,CASSLEQGASTDTQYF,TGTGCCAGCAGCTTAGAACAGGGGGCGAGCACAGATACGCAGTATTTT
TRBJ1-3,TRBV28,NA,NA,17,CASSSYRQLISGNTIYF,TGTGCCAGCAGTTCGTATAGACAGCTGATCTCTGGAAACACCATATATTTT
TRBJ2-1,TRBV6-5,NA,NA,15,CASSSQYSSYNEQFF,TGTGCCAGCAGCTCCCAGTATAGCTCCTACAATGAGCAGTTCTTC
TRBJ2-1,TRBV5-1,TRBD2,NA,14,CASSLGTSGERQFF,TGCGCCAGCAGCCTAGGGACTAGCGGAGAGAGGCAGTTCTTC
TRBJ1-5,TRBV28,TRBD1,once,15,CASSSPGQGDQPQHF,TGTGCCAGCAGTTCACCGGGACAGGGGGATCAGCCCCAGCATTTT
TRBJ1-5,TRBV4-1,TRBD1,NA,17,CASSHLTGYNSNQPQHF,TGCGCCAGCAGCCACCTGACAGGGTATAATAGCAATCAGCCCCAGCATTTT
TRBJ1-6,TRBV5-5,NA,NA,13,CASSSWTVSPLHF,TGTGCCAGCAGCTCCTGGACAGTCTCACCCCTCCACTTT
TRBJ2-1,TRBV6-5,TRBD2,NA,16,CASSYEFSGLGGEQFF,TGTGCCAGCAGTTACGAGTTTTCGGGACTAGGGGGTGAGCAGTTCTTC
TRBJ2-1,TRBV29-1,TRBD2,NA,17,CSVDRLAGGGSYNEQFF,TGCAGCGTTGACCGACTAGCGGGAGGCGGGTCCTACAATGAGCAGTTCTTC
TRBJ2-1,TRBV6-5,TRBD2,NA,14,CASKGGTTYNEQFF,TGTGCCAGCAAGGGTGGGACTACCTACAATGAGCAGTTCTTC
TRBJ1-2,TRBV6-1,TRBD1,once,14,CASTTRTGYGGYTF,TGTGCCAGCACGACCCGGACAGGGTATGGAGGCTACACCTTC
TRBJ1-5,TRBV27,TRBD1,NA,14,CASSFDREVQPQHF,TGTGCCAGCAGTTTCGACAGGGAGGTTCAGCCCCAGCATTTT
TRBJ2-7,TRBV27,NA,once,15,CASRRPGDTRDEQYF,TGTGCCAGCAGGCGACCCGGGGACACGAGGGACGAGCAGTACTTC
TRBJ1-3,TRBV9,TRBD1,NA,16,CASSVQDRISGNTIYF,TGTGCCAGCAGCGTCCAGGACAGGATCTCTGGAAACACCATATATTTT
TRBJ2-3,TRBV7-2,NA,NA,11,CAGGLGDTQYF,TGTGCCGGGGGATTGGGAGATACGCAGTATTTT
TRBJ2-6,TRBV6-1,TRBD1,NA,18,CASSEWDRAPPGANVLTF,TGTGCCAGCAGTGAATGGGACAGGGCCCCTCCTGGGGCCAACGTCCTGACTTTC
TRBJ1-6,TRBV27,TRBD1,NA,13,CASSPTGVSPLHF,TGTGCCAGCAGTCCGACAGGGGTATCACCCCTCCACTTT
TRBJ1-4,TRBV6-6,NA,NA,16,CASSYTRQPYYEKLFF,TGTGCCAGCAGTTACACCAGACAGCCCTATTATGAAAAACTGTTTTTT